One and the same sample provided the 26 T cell receptor beta chains below, sequenced in a study of cytomegalovirus exposure and HLA in healthy donors. PCR amplification relied on 60 Vbeta primers (plus 13 Jbeta primers). Sequencing used immunoSEQ multiplex PCR; TCRdb keeps in-frame clones, though not all of them. The data show roughly 140,000 clones, 75% to 85% seen once. Source material: PBMCs. These receptors were taken from a human donor in good health.

This clone showed up just a few times. The genes are TRBV27 and TRBJ1-2, with 7 bases matching TRBD1. V lost 2 bases and J lost 4; bases outside the gene matches: 4. This CDR3 comprises 14 residues. CDR1 and CDR2 (germline): MNHEY, SMNVEV (reference sequence). Here the CDR3 DNA reads TGTGCCAGCAGTTTACAAGGGGGCAGCTATGGCTACACCTTC. Translated, it gives CASSLQGGSYGYTF.

J is TRBJ2-4 and V is TRBV4-3; D perhaps matches TRBD2 (5 bases). The CDR3 totals 17 residues. Trimming removed 4 bases at V and 0 bases at J, with 16 bases between. From germline, CDR1 is LGHNA and CDR2 YSLEER. In nucleotides, the CDR3 is TGCGCCAGCAGCCCATCCCGCGGGCAGCTAGCCAAAAACATTCAGTACTTC. Its protein is CASSPSRGQLAKNIQYF.

This rearrangement joins TRBV6-1 to TRBJ1-1; 7 nucleotides agree with TRBD1. The CDR3 has 13 residues. Germline V lookup: CDR1 MNHNS, CDR2 SASEGT. Trimming at V came to 4 bases and at J to 5 bases, leaving 4 bases not matched to a gene. CDR3 sequence: CASSVSGGTEAFF. The DNA of the CDR3 is TGTGCCAGCAGTGTATCAGGGGGAACTGAAGCTTTCTTT.

The gene calls are TRBV18 and TRBJ2-2; 10 bases align to TRBD1. The CDR3 runs to 14 residues. Germline V CDR1 and CDR2: KGHSH, LQKENI. J was trimmed by 5 bases and V by 3 bases; bases with no gene match: 0. This CDR3 is CASSPGQGTGELFF. Written as DNA, the CDR3 is TGTGCCAGCTCACCGGGACAGGGGACCGGGGAGCTGTTTTTT.

This chain links TRBV6-6 with TRBJ1-4; TRBD1 matches at 8 bases. Germline V lookup: CDR1 MNHNY, CDR2 SVGAGI (reference sequence). The CDR3 is made up of 15 amino acids. V dropped 3 bases and J dropped 7; count of bases not matched to a gene: 7. CDR3 in amino acids: CASSYKRQGSEKLFF. CDR3 coding DNA: TGTGCCAGCAGTTATAAAAGACAGGGGAGTGAAAAACTGTTTTTT.

The rearrangement joins TRBV4-2 to TRBJ2-5; D is ambiguous. CDR1 LGHNA and CDR2 YNFKEQ come from the germline V gene. The CDR3 loop spans 13 amino acids. Trimming cost V 0 bases and J 4 bases, with 6 bases left between them. The CDR3: CASSQEQRETQYF. The CDR3 nucleotides are TGTGCCAGCAGCCAAGAACAGAGAGAGACCCAGTACTTC.

This clone has just a few counts. The CDR3 DNA reads as TGTGCCAGCAGCCCGAACAGAAGATCCTCCTACAATGAGCAGTTCTTC. Protein product: CASSPNRRSSYNEQFF. This rearrangement joins TRBV7-3 to TRBJ2-1; the D is unclear. Germline-derived CDR1 and CDR2 are SGHTA and FQGTGA. V lost 5 bases and J 0 bases, leaving 14 bases between the germline ends. CDR3 size: 16 residues. Looking up the rest from reference TRBV7-3 and TRBJ2-1 gives the full variable domain: GAGVSQTPSNKVTEKGKYVELRCDPISGHTALYWYRQSLGQGPEFLIYFQGTGAADDSGLPNDRFFAVRPEGSVSTLKIQRTERGDSAVYLCASSPNRRSSYNEQFFGPGTRLTVL.

The CDR3 DNA is TGTGCCAGCAGTGAACTACTTCTTAATTCACCCCTCCACTTT. This translates into CASSELLLNSPLHF. The rearrangement uses TRBV2 and TRBJ1-6; D is unresolved. V lost 2 bases to trimming and J lost 6 bases, with 8 bases between them. The CDR3 runs to 14 residues. Germline V gives CDR1 SNHLY, CDR2 FYNNEI.

The chain combines TRBV27 with TRBJ2-3; D gene unclear. Between the trimmed V and J ends, which lost 6 bases and 0 bases, there was a span of 16 bases. Looked up from germline, CDR1 is MNHEY and CDR2 is SMNVEV (reference sequence). This CDR3 region has 16 residues. The CDR3 here is CASSSPRDPSTDTQYF. As DNA, the CDR3 is TGTGCCAGCAGCTCACCGAGAGATCCTAGCACAGATACGCAGTATTTT.

On this clone: Other nucleotide sequences from this sample produce the same CDR3. The J gene is TRBJ1-1, the V gene TRBV18; TRBD1 matches 8 bases. The CDR3 contains 15 residues. Germline V gene lookup returns CDR1 KGHSH and CDR2 LQKENI. J was trimmed by 0 bases and V by 9 bases; bases with no gene match: 9. The CDR3 is CASPLTGALNTEAFF. Written as DNA, the CDR3 is TGTGCCAGTCCACTGACAGGGGCGTTGAACACTGAAGCTTTCTTT.

The chain is built from TRBV19 and TRBJ2-5; TRBD1 agrees at 9 bases. Trimming removed 6 bases from V and 2 bases from J; junction bases left unmatched: 1. Germline V lookup: CDR1 LNHDA, CDR2 SQIVND (reference sequence). The CDR3 totals 13 residues. The CDR3 reads CASRGQGQETQYF. CDR3 nucleotides: TGTGCCAGTAGGGGACAGGGTCAAGAGACCCAGTACTTC.

This clone turned up a few times. This sequence joins TRBV5-1 and TRBJ2-7; 10 bases map to TRBD1. CDR1 SGHRS and CDR2 YFSETQ come from the germline V gene. CDR3 size: 17 residues. The V gene end was trimmed by 1 base and the J gene end by 2 bases; junction bases not matched to a gene: 9. Written as DNA, the CDR3 is TGCGCCAGCAGCTTGTTCGCGGGGACAGGGGAGGCCTACGAGCAGTACTTC. This codes for CASSLFAGTGEAYEQYF.

The chain links TRBV11-2 to TRBJ2-5, with 7 bases fitting TRBD2. V lost 5 bases to trimming and J lost 3 bases; unmatched junction nucleotides: 3. Per the germline V gene, CDR1 is SGHAT and CDR2 is FQNNGV. This CDR3 has 13 amino acids. The CDR3: CASSPGLEETQYF. CDR3 in DNA: TGTGCCAGCAGCCCCGGACTAGAAGAGACCCAGTACTTC.

The sample holds one count of this clone. The gene calls are TRBV29-1 and TRBJ1-2; TRBD1 might be the D (5 bases). V was shortened by 0 bases and J by 5 bases, with 16 bases between the two germline ends. The CDR3 has 15 residues. Germline V gives CDR1 SQVTM, CDR2 ANQGSEA. The CDR3 is CSVEDWRGREYGYTF. The CDR3 nucleotides are TGCAGCGTTGAAGATTGGAGGGGAAGAGAATATGGCTACACCTTC.

The chain carries TRBV10-2 and TRBJ2-3, with 8 positions matching TRBD2. In germline, CDR1 is WSHSY, CDR2 SAAADI. This CDR3 contains 14 residues. Trimming cost V 5 bases and J 6 bases; bases outside gene matches: 7. CDR3 nucleotide sequence: TGCGCCAGCAGTTCAGCGGGAGACTATGATACGCAGTATTTT. Its translation is CASSSAGDYDTQYF.

The chain combines TRBV7-2 with TRBJ2-1, with TRBD2 matching 9 bases. The germline CDR1 and CDR2 sequences are SGHTA and FQGNSA. The trim removed 4 bases at V and 6 bases at J, leaving 4 bases unmatched. The CDR3 contains 14 residues. CDR3 DNA sequence: TGTGCCAGCAGCTCACCGGGACTAGCCAATGAGCAGTTCTTC. The encoded protein is CASSSPGLANEQFF.

The chain is built from TRBV11-2 and TRBJ2-5; 9 bases fit TRBD2. This CDR3 spans 19 amino acids. CDR1 SGHAT and CDR2 FQNNGV come from the germline V gene. After removal of 4 bases from V and 2 bases from J, the junction contained 17 bases not matched to a gene. The CDR3 region is CASSYRAGAGGRKQETQYF. The CDR3 bases are TGTGCCAGCAGCTACCGCGCGGGAGCGGGGGGCAGGAAGCAAGAGACCCAGTACTTC.

The rearrangement links TRBV4-2 to TRBJ2-3; D possibly corresponds to TRBD1 (6 bases). V gave up 6 bases and J gave up 5 bases, with 9 bases separating them. The germline CDR1 and CDR2 sequences are LGHNA and YNFKEQ. This CDR3 is 12 amino acids long. The CDR3 loop reads CASRQGKDTQYF. The CDR3 nucleotides read TGTGCCAGCAGACAGGGAAAAGATACGCAGTATTTT.

The J gene is TRBJ1-1, the V gene TRBV27; the D is unclear. The V end lost 0 bases, the J end lost 1 base, and 9 bases lay between the germline ends. The V gene's germline CDR1 is MNHEY and CDR2 SMNVEV (reference sequence). The CDR3 has 15 amino acids. As DNA, the CDR3 is TGTGCCAGCAGTTTATCGGCGGGGTCGAACACTGAAGCTTTCTTT. This translates into CASSLSAGSNTEAFF.

This chain connects TRBV2 to TRBJ1-5, with 8 bases fitting TRBD1. CDR1 is SNHLY, CDR2 FYNNEI, per germline. The CDR3 consists of 15 residues. Trimming took 6 bases from V and 9 from J; bases not matched to a gene: 13. This CDR3 reads CASRKGQETLGPQHF. The DNA of the CDR3 is TGTGCCAGCAGGAAGGGACAGGAGACCCTGGGGCCCCAGCATTTT.

CDR3 nucleotide sequence: TGTGCCAGTAGTATTATGCTAGCGGGACCTAATGAGCAGTTCTTC. This translates into CASSIMLAGPNEQFF. The chain employs TRBV19 and TRBJ2-1, with 9 bases lining up with TRBD2. The CDR3 totals 15 residues. The V gene's germline CDR1 is LNHDA and CDR2 SQIVND (reference sequence). Trimming at V came to 3 bases and at J to 7 bases, leaving 7 bases not matched to a gene.

This chain joins TRBV28 and TRBJ2-1; D is unresolved. The germline V gene encodes CDR1 MDHEN and CDR2 SYDVKM. The CDR3 has 14 amino acids. V lost 5 bases, J lost 6 bases, and 14 bases lay in between. The CDR3 DNA reads as TGTGCCAGCAGTCGACAAGACCCCCTCAATGAGCAGTTCTTC. The encoded protein is CASSRQDPLNEQFF. The variable domain in full, with the rest retrieved from reference TRBV28 and TRBJ2-1, is DVKVTQSSRYLVKRTGEKVFLECVQDMDHENMFWYRQDPGLGLRLIYFSYDVKMKEKGDIPEGYSVSREKKERFSLILESASTNQTSMYLCASSRQDPLNEQFFGPGTRLTVL.

The chain uses TRBV10-2 and TRBJ2-3; TRBD1 aligns across 7 bases. From germline, CDR1 is WSHSY and CDR2 SAAADI. After removal of 2 bases from V and 0 bases from J, the junction contained 5 bases not matched to a gene. The CDR3 runs 16 residues. The CDR3 bases are TGCGCCAGCAGTGAGGGGACAGTAACTAGCACAGATACGCAGTATTTT. Its protein is CASSEGTVTSTDTQYF.

This rearrangement joins TRBV6-6 to TRBJ1-3; the match to TRBD1 covers 10 bases. The CDR3 runs to 14 residues. Germline-derived CDR1 and CDR2 are MNHNY and SVGAGI (reference sequence). The V segment lost 4 bases and the J segment 9 bases; nucleotides outside the gene matches: 6. The chain's CDR3 is CASSLGQGFITIYF. For the CDR3, the DNA is TGTGCCAGCAGTTTGGGACAGGGGTTCATCACCATATATTTT.

The chain carries TRBV7-2 and TRBJ2-2, with 10 bases matching TRBD2. The CDR3 consists of 18 residues. J lost 5 bases, V lost 5 bases, and 14 bases had no gene match. Germline loops: CDR1 SGHTA, CDR2 FQGNSA. Here the CDR3 reads CASSPRGSGGVNTGELFF. The CDR3 coding sequence is TGTGCCAGCAGCCCCCGGGGGAGCGGGGGGGTAAATACCGGGGAGCTGTTTTTT.

The chain uses TRBV27 and TRBJ2-7, with D unresolved. CDR3 size: 13 residues. V lost 4 bases, J lost 2 bases, and 9 bases lay in between. Germline V gene data show CDR1 as MNHEY and CDR2 as SMNVEV (reference sequence). The CDR3: CASSSSLTYEQYF. In DNA form, the CDR3 reads TGTGCCAGCAGTTCGTCCCTTACCTACGAGCAGTACTTC.